This T cell receptor (beta chain) was sequenced in a study of OX40 agonist ivuxolimab in advanced cancers. Study-level background: Eligibility rules accepted prior anti-PD-1, anti-PD-L1 or anti-CTLA-4 therapy, and around 40% had some. Study-wide results and caveats: Expanded clones were, on average, more numerous among CD8+ T cells than CD4+.

Comment on this clone: Its cognate antigen is unknown.

Germline CDR1 SGHDT, CDR2 YYEEEE. CDR3 length: 14 amino acids. Trimming cost V 0 bases and J 5 bases; bases outside gene matches: 4. Clones were read by immunoSEQ multiplex PCR, and TCRdb kept only the in-frame ones, dropping some. Counted here are tens of thousands of clones, roughly 82% occurring once; the ten biggest clones make up 12% to 15%. This receptor was identified in an adult with an advanced solid tumor such as melanoma, head and neck, liver or kidney cancer. Sequenced here: CD4+ or CD8+ T cells sorted from blood, sampled in a trial of the OX40 agonist ivuxolimab. The chain is built from TRBV5-6 and TRBJ2-7; 8 bases map to TRBD1. The chain's CDR3 is CASSLGAGGHEQYF. CDR3 nucleotide sequence: TGTGCCAGCAGCTTGGGGGCAGGGGGCCACGAGCAGTACTTC.